These 24 T cell receptor beta chains were all obtained from the same sample, sequenced in a study of T cell repertoires in cytomegalovirus infection. Antigens of these TCRs are unknown. TCRdb ran MiXCR on the reads and lists one entry per CDR3 protein. This sample has approximately 130,000 distinct CDR3 sequences, with roughly 25% found just once. The sample consisted of PBMCs, sequenced either directly or after in vitro stimulation (not recorded which). Receptors were obtained from a human donor in good health (CMV status not recorded). Some clones in this sample may be carry-over from other donors' samples.

The genes are TRBV4-2 and TRBJ2-7; 9 bases fit TRBD1. CDR1 LGHNA and CDR2 YNFKEQ come from the germline V gene. The CDR3 is made up of 19 amino acids. After removal of 4 bases from V and 1 base from J, the junction contained 17 bases not matched to a gene. CDR3 loop: CASSPQAGTGLQLSYEQYF. The CDR3 nucleotides are TGTGCCAGCAGCCCTCAAGCAGGGACAGGGCTACAACTATCCTACGAGCAGTACTTC.

The genes are TRBV7-9 and TRBJ2-4; D might be TRBD2 (6 bases). This CDR3 comprises 16 residues. Trimming removed 2 bases from V and 3 bases from J, with 14 bases in between. Germline-derived CDR1 and CDR2 are SEHNR and FQNEAQ (reference sequence). This chain's CDR3 is CASSLLAGNDKNIQYF. DNA for the CDR3: TGTGCCAGCAGCTTACTGGCGGGGAACGACAAAAACATTCAGTACTTC.

The table lists this clonotype with many counts. This chain joins TRBV7-2 and TRBJ1-1, with D tentatively TRBD1 (6 bases). The CDR3 is 15 amino acids. V lost 1 base, J lost 4 bases, and 13 bases lay in between. The V gene's germline CDR1 is SGHTA and CDR2 FQGNSA. The CDR3 DNA reads as TGTGCCAGCAGCTTAGAGGGGGGGGGGGGCACTGAAGCTTTCTTT. Translation gives CASSLEGGGGTEAFF.

This CDR3 is CASRAPTGVGEQYF. For the CDR3, the DNA is TGTGCCAGCAGAGCCCCAACGGGGGTCGGCGAGCAGTACTTC. The J gene is TRBJ2-7, the V gene TRBV7-2, with D perhaps TRBD2 (6 bases). The CDR3 has 14 amino acids. Trimming left V 6 bases short and J 6 bases short, with 18 bases between. Germline assignment: CDR1 SGHTA and CDR2 FQGNSA.

V usage is TRBV27 and J usage is TRBJ2-3, with D unresolved. V was clipped by 3 bases and J by 6 bases, with 10 bases between them. CDR3 length: 13 amino acids. Germline V gene sequence: CDR1 MNHEY, CDR2 SMNVEV (reference sequence). The CDR3: CASSLVFPDTQYF. For the CDR3, the DNA is TGTGCCAGCAGTTTGGTCTTTCCGGATACGCAGTATTTT.

A few counts support this clonotype. The chain employs TRBV7-2 and TRBJ2-1, with a possible D match to TRBD2 (6 bases). The CDR3 is made up of 16 amino acids. Germline CDR1 and CDR2: SGHTA and FQGNSA. V shed 3 bases and J shed 1 base, with 13 bases lying between them. The CDR3 nucleotides are TGTGCCAGCAGCTTCAGGACTACCTCGTCCTACAATGAGCAGTTCTTC. Translated: CASSFRTTSSYNEQFF. The full variable domain, with the rest looked up from reference TRBV7-2 and TRBJ2-1, is GAGVSQSPSNKVTEKGKDVELRCDPISGHTALYWYRQSLGQGLEFLIYFQGNSAPDKSGLPSDRFSAERTGGSVSTLTIQRTQQEDSAVYLCASSFRTTSSYNEQFFGPGTRLTVL.

This chain links TRBV7-6 with TRBJ2-3; D unresolved. The CDR3 has 15 residues. V shed 4 bases and J shed 2 bases, with 13 bases lying between them. Germline assignment: CDR1 SGHVS and CDR2 FNYEAQ. CDR3 sequence (DNA): TGTGCCAGCAGCTCACAGAGTTTTCACACAGATACGCAGTATTTT. This sequence encodes CASSSQSFHTDTQYF.

This clonotype was seen repeatedly, ten times or more. The chain uses TRBV7-2 and TRBJ2-5; 8 nucleotides match TRBD1. The CDR3 extends over 15 amino acids. V lost 5 bases to trimming and J lost 5 bases; unmatched junction nucleotides: 10. Per germline, CDR1 SGHTA and CDR2 FQGNSA. CDR3 region: CASSRDRRLGETQYF. The DNA of the CDR3 is TGTGCCAGCAGCCGGGACAGGAGGCTAGGGGAGACCCAGTACTTC.

The chain couples TRBV30 to TRBJ2-3, with D perhaps matching TRBD2 (6 bases). Trimming cost V 1 base and J 2 bases, with 13 bases left between them. Germline V gene lookup returns CDR1 GTSNPN and CDR2 SVGIG (reference sequence). This CDR3 is built from 15 residues. The DNA for the CDR3 is TGTGCCTGGAGTGGCGGGATAAAATTCACAGATACGCAGTATTTT. Amino acid sequence: CAWSGGIKFTDTQYF.

The chain joins TRBV2 to TRBJ1-1; D gene uncertain. CDR3 length equals 13 residues. The V end was cut by 8 bases, the J end by 3 bases, with 13 bases between. CDR1 and CDR2 from the germline V gene are SNHLY and FYNNEI. The CDR3 DNA follows: TGTGCCAGCCGGACCAGACGGGACACTGAAGCTTTCTTT. Its translation is CASRTRRDTEAFF.

The chain links TRBV6-2 or TRBV6-3 to TRBJ2-1; 8 bases agree with TRBD2. Germline V gene sequence: CDR1 MNHEY, CDR2 SVGEGT. V gave up 0 bases and J gave up 8 bases; unmatched junction bases: 12. The CDR3 loop spans 17 amino acids. This CDR3 is CASSYSAPGLGGHEQFF. The CDR3 nucleotides read TGTGCCAGCAGTTACTCGGCACCGGGACTAGGAGGCCATGAGCAGTTCTTC.

This chain joins TRBV7-9 and TRBJ1-1; 7 bases align to TRBD1. The CDR3 sequence is 15 residues long. Germline lookup yields CDR1 SEHNR and CDR2 FQNEAQ (reference sequence). The V gene end was trimmed by 6 bases and the J gene end by 1 base; junction bases not matched to a gene: 8. In DNA, the CDR3 is TGTGCCAGCAGTCTATGGGACAGTCAGAACACTGAAGCTTTCTTT. Residues: CASSLWDSQNTEAFF.

This clonotype occurred a few times. The chain links TRBV19 to TRBJ2-2; no definite D call. V was cut by 4 bases and J by 7 bases, with 13 bases left in between. This CDR3 is built from 14 residues. Germline assignment: CDR1 LNHDA and CDR2 SQIVND (reference sequence). The CDR3 reads CASSTLDVGGELFF. The CDR3 bases are TGTGCCAGTAGTACGTTAGATGTCGGCGGGGAGCTGTTTTTT. Full variable domain (missing parts from reference TRBV19 and TRBJ2-2): DGGITQSPKYLFRKEGQNVTLSCEQNLNHDAMYWYRQDPGQGLRLIYYSQIVNDFQKGDIAEGYSVSREKKESFPLTVTSAQKNPTAFYLCASSTLDVGGELFFGEGSRLTVL.

The rearrangement uses TRBV7-2 and TRBJ2-5; D is possibly TRBD2 (6 bases). Germline V gene data show CDR1 as SGHTA and CDR2 as FQGNSA. The CDR3 has 15 amino acids. V was shortened by 3 bases and J by 4 bases, with 15 bases between the two germline ends. This CDR3 is CASSLGRGIPETQYF. The CDR3 bases are TGTGCCAGCAGCTTGGGTCGGGGGATCCCAGAGACCCAGTACTTC.

This clonotype was recorded many times. The chain couples TRBV28 to TRBJ2-3; 8 bases line up with TRBD2. The CDR3 runs 16 residues. The trim removed 5 bases at V and 8 bases at J, leaving 15 bases unmatched. The germline V gene encodes CDR1 MDHEN and CDR2 SYDVKM. CDR3 sequence: CASSPGGGGDPGTQYF. The CDR3, as DNA: TGTGCCAGCAGTCCCGGGGGGGGAGGCGATCCGGGTACGCAGTATTTT.

This chain connects TRBV20-1 to TRBJ2-1, with D possibly TRBD2 on 6 matching bases. The CDR3 runs to 15 residues. V dropped 3 bases and J dropped 0 bases, with 12 bases sitting between them. Germline CDR1 is DFQATT and CDR2 is SNEGSKA (reference sequence). Here the CDR3 reads CSARRAGSSYNEQFF. CDR3 nucleotide sequence: TGCAGTGCTAGGAGAGCCGGGAGCTCCTACAATGAGCAGTTCTTC.

This clonotype was seen more than once but under ten times. The rearrangement joins TRBV12-3 or TRBV12-4 to TRBJ1-4; D remains ambiguous. The CDR3 runs 13 residues. Trimming shortened V by 7 bases and J by 0 bases, and 6 bases separated the two germline ends. CDR3 bases: TGTGCCAGCAAGCCGGCAACTAATGAAAAACTGTTTTTT. Encoded protein: CASKPATNEKLFF.

This clonotype showed up many times. The gene calls are TRBV7-2 and TRBJ2-1, with D possibly TRBD2 on 6 matching bases. The germline CDR1 and CDR2 sequences are SGHTA and FQGNSA. V was pared by 5 bases and J by 11 bases, with 16 bases between. This CDR3 is built from 13 residues. The CDR3 loop is CASSPGLTIKQFF. The CDR3 region has the DNA TGTGCCAGCAGCCCCGGACTAACGATAAAGCAGTTCTTC.

This clonotype was detected only once. The chain links TRBV9 to TRBJ2-5, with a weak D call TRBD2 (5 bases). V dropped 0 bases and J dropped 5 bases, with 11 bases sitting between them. CDR3 length: 14 residues. Germline V gene sequence: CDR1 SGDLS, CDR2 YYNGEE. The CDR3 loop reads CASSVGERRETQYF. CDR3 bases: TGTGCCAGCAGCGTAGGGGAGAGGAGGGAGACCCAGTACTTC.

This clonotype has more than one count but fewer than ten. The chain joins TRBV7-9 to TRBJ2-5; D is undetermined. The CDR3 length is 14 residues. Trimming took 5 bases from V and 4 from J, leaving 14 bases between them. Germline-derived CDR1 and CDR2 are SEHNR and FQNEAQ (reference sequence). CDR3 nucleotide sequence: TGTGCCAGCAGCCCGCCGGCAGGACGAGAGACCCAGTACTTC. The encoded protein is CASSPPAGRETQYF.

The V call is TRBV12-3 or TRBV12-4, the J call TRBJ1-3, with 7 nucleotides matching TRBD1. V trimming: 2 bases; J trimming: 0 bases; junction bases outside the gene matches: 1. This CDR3 comprises 15 residues. The DNA of the CDR3 is TGTGCCAGCAGTTTACGGGACAGCTCTGGAAACACCATATATTTT. It specifies CASSLRDSSGNTIYF.

Remarks on this clonotype: Germline and junction disagree at one end, which may indicate a read error. This chain joins TRBV4-3 and TRBJ2-3; the D is unclear. CDR1 LGHNA and CDR2 YSLEER come from the germline V gene. The CDR3 length is 16 residues. Here the CDR3 reads CASNQVLRRSTDTQYF. The CDR3 region has the DNA TGCGCCAGCAACCAAGTATTAAGAAGGAGCACAGATACGCAGTATTTT.

This clonotype was detected a few times. V and J are TRBV19 and TRBJ2-1; 7 bases fit TRBD2. Germline V lookup: CDR1 LNHDA, CDR2 SQIVND (reference sequence). There are 15 residues in the CDR3. Trimming took 4 bases from V and 5 from J; bases not matched to a gene: 8. This chain's CDR3 is CASSTFERGHNEQFF. The CDR3 DNA reads as TGTGCCAGTAGTACCTTCGAGCGGGGCCACAATGAGCAGTTCTTC.

This clonotype was seen ten or more times. The rearrangement joins TRBV7-2 to TRBJ2-1; no firm D call. CDR1 and CDR2 (germline): SGHTA, FQGNSA. V lost 2 bases to trimming and J lost 6 bases, with 11 bases between them. This CDR3 is built from 14 residues. CDR3: CASSLISLPNEQFF. The CDR3 region has the DNA TGTGCCAGCAGCTTAATCTCACTACCCAATGAGCAGTTCTTC.